This T cell receptor (beta chain) is drawn from a study of blood T cell repertoires in COVID-19. Per the authors' pipeline: By means of reference gene primer amplification, nucleated cell counts were estimated. Only in-frame clones appear in the TCRdb table, and some are missing; sequencing was by immunoSEQ multiplex PCR. Clone size and V and J calls were adopted from that table, with D and trimming inferred from the DNA. The table records about 74,000 clones, roughly four fifths of them present only once. CDR1 DFQATT and CDR2 SNEGSKA come from the germline V gene (reference sequence). CDR3 length equals 12 residues. Trimming cost V 3 bases and J 4 bases, with 9 bases left between them.

The source material was peripheral blood. The chain has TRBV20-1 and TRBJ1-1; no reliable D call. This TCR came from a man between 65 and 85 years old with acute or convalescent COVID-19. DNA for the CDR3: TGCAGTGCTAGTAGGAGCGGCACTGAAGCTTTCTTT. This gives the protein CSASRSGTEAFF.